This T cell receptor (beta chain) was recovered during a study of shared clonotypes between healthy human individuals. Terminally differentiated effector memory CD45RA+ cells were left out of the naive CD8 fraction, which was CD45RO-negative and positively selected for CCR7. Those who donated were healthy HIV-negative adults, with no recent acute infections or vaccinations reported. The study's findings and limits: Clonotype sharing among donors was thought likely to change with sequencing depth. Larger estimated richness was generally seen in naive subsets than in memory subsets. Sorted-subset sequencing was shown by rarefaction to be incomplete despite large depth.

The method was immunoSEQ multiplex PCR; TCRdb's version includes in-frame clones alone and lacks a portion of them. The table includes about 2.1 million clones, about 93% detected once. This CDR3 has 15 amino acids. Germline V gene lookup returns CDR1 MNHNS and CDR2 SASEGT. Unmatched junction bases numbered 4, after V lost 1 base and J lost 4 bases. This clone came up once. Its antigen is not known. The sample holds other DNA sequences that translate to the same CDR3. Sequenced sample: naive CD8+ T cells from PBMCs. The gene calls are TRBV6-1 and TRBJ2-7, with 10 bases matching TRBD2. This clonotype was obtained from a man aged 18 to 30 in good health. Some clones in this sample may be carry-over from other donors' samples. The CDR3 DNA reads as TGTGCCAGCAGTGAAGGCCTAGCGGGGGAGTACGAGCAGTACTTC. Its translation: CASSEGLAGEYEQYF.